The clone carrying this TCR beta chain occurred a few times. Its target is unknown. This entry belongs to a study of T cell repertoires in cytomegalovirus infection. In the study overall: It can be stated that public TCR beta signatures indicated CMV infection as well as a matching HLA type.

This CDR3 spans 19 amino acids. The V gene end was trimmed by 5 bases and the J gene end by 3 bases; junction bases not matched to a gene: 12. General study points: HLA-C-restricted CMV-specific TCR beta clonotypes were dominant in the ex vivo response. The cumulative frequency of public TCR beta families distinguished individuals who carried CMV together with the relevant HLA.

Using its own MiXCR run on the reads, TCRdb lists one record per CDR3 protein. The sample records more than 400,000 distinct CDR3 sequences, approximately 25% being singletons. The clonotype comes from a human donor in good health (CMV status not recorded). Some clones in this sample may be carry-over from other donors' samples. V usage is TRBV12-3 or TRBV12-4 and J usage is TRBJ2-2; 13 bases align to TRBD2. The sequenced sample was PBMCs. This CDR3 reads CASSAPTSGRDRDTGELFF. The CDR3 DNA follows: TGTGCCAGCAGTGCTCCCACTAGCGGGAGGGACCGTGACACCGGGGAGCTGTTTTTT.